One and the same sample provided the 20 T cell receptor beta chains below, sequenced in a study of CD8+ T cells in alopecia areata. Treatment: oral pan-JAK inhibitor, 5-10 mg twice daily. Following extraction, RNA underwent reverse transcription to cDNA, which served as the sequencing template. Clones were sequenced by immunoSEQ multiplex PCR, and TCRdb holds only the in-frame ones, with some missing. The table shows about 270,000 clones, with over 45% occurring only once. The sequencing used CD4+ T cells sorted from blood, collected around week 54, from a patient treated with tofacitinib. The receptor source for this set is a human donor with alopecia areata.

The rearrangement uses TRBV2 and TRBJ2-3; D gene unclear. The CDR3 has 15 amino acids. In germline, CDR1 is SNHLY, CDR2 FYNNEI. V dropped 2 bases and J dropped 9 bases, with 18 bases sitting between them. The CDR3 nucleotides read TGTGCCAGCAGTGAATACCGGGCGGCCGTATCCACGCAGTATTTT. It is translated as CASSEYRAAVSTQYF.

With regard to this clone: Other DNA sequences in this specimen translate into the identical CDR3. The CDR3 sequence is CASSLVQGYEQYF. CDR3 nucleotide sequence: TGTGCCAGCAGCTTGGTACAGGGCTACGAGCAGTACTTC. V and J are TRBV5-6 and TRBJ2-7, with a weak D call TRBD1 (6 bases). V lost 0 bases and J 3 bases, leaving 7 bases between the germline ends. The CDR3 is made up of 13 amino acids. CDR1 is SGHDT, CDR2 YYEEEE, per germline.

V and J are TRBV30 and TRBJ1-2, with a possible D match to TRBD1 (5 bases). The CDR3 contains 15 residues. Germline CDR1 reads GTSNPN; CDR2 reads SVGIG (reference sequence). Trimming took off 3 bases at V and 5 bases at J, with 19 bases between the two ends. This CDR3 is CAWSSRTQGRYGYTF. CDR3 coding DNA: TGTGCCTGGAGCTCCAGGACCCAGGGTCGATATGGCTACACCTTC. The full variable domain, completed using reference TRBV30 and TRBJ1-2, is SQTIHQWPATLVQPVGSPLSLECTVEGTSNPNLYWYRQAAGRGLQLLFYSVGIGQISSEVPQNLSASRPQDRQFILSSKKLLLSDSGFYLCAWSSRTQGRYGYTFGSGTRLTVV.

Only a few counts were recorded for this clone. This chain joins TRBV4-3 and TRBJ2-3; D unclear. Germline V lookup: CDR1 LGHNA, CDR2 YSLEER. The CDR3 is made up of 15 amino acids. V lost 1 base, J lost 4 bases, and 12 bases lay in between. The CDR3 nucleotides read TGCGCCAGCAGCCAAGGGGCTGTGAAATCAGATACGCAGTATTTT. It is translated as CASSQGAVKSDTQYF.

A few counts support this clone. CDR3 sequence (DNA): TGTGCCAGCAGTTTACCTGGGGGGAGCTCCTACAATGAGCAGTTCTTC. Translation gives CASSLPGGSSYNEQFF. The chain uses TRBV7-3 and TRBJ2-1, with D perhaps TRBD2 (6 bases). The CDR3 runs 16 residues. Trimming took off 6 bases at V and 0 bases at J, with 15 bases between the two ends. Per the germline V gene, CDR1 is SGHTA and CDR2 is FQGTGA.

The CDR3 nucleotides read TGTGCCATCAGTGAGAGGGGCAGGCAGTACTTC. This sequence encodes CAISERGRQYF. J is TRBJ2-7 and V is TRBV10-3; maybe TRBD1 (5 bases). Trimming took off 2 bases at V and 9 bases at J, with 8 bases between the two ends. Germline V CDR1 and CDR2: ENHRY, SYGVKD. The CDR3 loop spans 11 amino acids.

V usage is TRBV30 and J usage is TRBJ1-3; D not certain. V was shortened by 6 bases and J by 7 bases, with 10 bases between the two germline ends. Germline loops: CDR1 GTSNPN, CDR2 SVGIG (reference sequence). This CDR3 is 11 amino acids long. The chain's CDR3 is CACHLTNTIYF. The CDR3 nucleotides read TGTGCCTGCCACCTGACGAACACCATATATTTT.

This chain connects TRBV9 to TRBJ2-7, with D tentatively TRBD2 (5 bases). The germline V gene has CDR1 SGDLS and CDR2 YYNGEE. Trimming removed 0 bases from V and 2 bases from J, with 9 bases in between. CDR3 length equals 14 residues. CDR3: CASSVGTFTYEQYF. The CDR3 DNA reads TGTGCCAGCAGCGTAGGGACTTTCACCTACGAGCAGTACTTC. Variable domain in full (rest from reference TRBV9 and TRBJ2-7): DSGVTQTPKHLITATGQRVTLRCSPRSGDLSVYWYQQSLDQGLQFLIQYYNGEERAKGNILERFSAQQFPDLHSELNLSSLELGDSALYFCASSVGTFTYEQYFGPGTRLTVT.

This clone was found once. The rearrangement uses TRBV7-2 and TRBJ2-5; 13 positions match TRBD2. Germline V gene data show CDR1 as SGHTA and CDR2 as FQGNSA. The V and J ends lost 2 bases and 0 bases, in that order; junction bases with no gene match: 9. The CDR3 consists of 19 residues. The CDR3 nucleotides are TGTGCCAGCAGCTTAAGAGGACTAGCGGGGGCCGTGTACCAAGAGACCCAGTACTTC. Translated: CASSLRGLAGAVYQETQYF.

The J gene is TRBJ1-6, the V gene TRBV6-5, with no clear D. CDR1 MNHEY and CDR2 SVGAGI come from the germline V gene. V shed 0 bases and J shed 11 bases, with 17 bases lying between them. The CDR3 is 16 residues long. CDR3 amino acids: CASSYSPSSTGTPLHF. The CDR3 bases are TGTGCCAGCAGTTACTCCCCCTCTTCCACTGGGACACCCCTCCACTTT.

V usage is TRBV19 and J usage is TRBJ1-2; 7 bases map to TRBD1. V dropped 3 bases and J dropped 2; count of bases not matched to a gene: 6. The germline V gene has CDR1 LNHDA and CDR2 SQIVND (reference sequence). The CDR3 spans 15 residues. CDR3 loop: CASSITGATNYGYTF. DNA for the CDR3: TGTGCCAGTAGTATCACAGGGGCGACCAACTATGGCTACACCTTC.

CDR3 loop: CASRTGPGTQYF. DNA for the CDR3: TGTGCCAGCAGGACTGGTCCGGGGACCCAGTACTTC. The chain uses TRBV6-1 and TRBJ2-5; D is uncertain. The CDR3 has 12 residues. Germline values: CDR1 MNHNS, CDR2 SASEGT. Between the trimmed V and J ends, which lost 6 bases and 7 bases, there was a span of 12 bases.

J is TRBJ1-5 and V is TRBV9, with unresolved D. The length of the CDR3 is 15 residues. Germline values: CDR1 SGDLS, CDR2 YYNGEE. Trimming removed 0 bases at V and 1 base at J, with 8 bases between. The CDR3 region is CASSVGGESNQPQHF. The CDR3 bases are TGTGCCAGCAGCGTAGGTGGGGAGAGCAATCAGCCCCAGCATTTT.

This clone was seen just once. The rearrangement joins TRBV4-1 to TRBJ1-1, with D hard to call. The ends were cut back, 0 bases at V and 0 bases at J, with 8 bases in the middle. Looked up from germline, CDR1 is MGHRA and CDR2 is YSYEKL. The CDR3 runs to 15 residues. CDR3 in amino acids: CASSQDRELNTEAFF. The CDR3 region has the DNA TGCGCCAGCAGCCAAGATCGGGAGTTGAACACTGAAGCTTTCTTT.

This clone was seen only a few times. V usage is TRBV27 and J usage is TRBJ2-1; D remains unclear. Trimming removed 2 bases from V and 7 bases from J, with 15 bases in between. CDR3 length: 15 amino acids. Germline V CDR1 and CDR2: MNHEY, SMNVEV (reference sequence). The CDR3 here is CASSLAGPKYNEQFF. CDR3 DNA: TGTGCCAGCAGTTTAGCCGGACCTAAGTATAATGAGCAGTTCTTC.

V and J are TRBV30 and TRBJ2-7; TRBD2 matches at 11 bases. From germline, CDR1 is GTSNPN and CDR2 SVGIG (reference sequence). CDR3 length equals 14 residues. V lost 5 bases and J lost 2; bases outside the gene matches: 5. The CDR3 coding sequence is TGTGCCTGGGGACTAGCGGGTCGAACCTACGAGCAGTACTTC. As protein: CAWGLAGRTYEQYF. Full variable domain (missing parts from reference TRBV30 and TRBJ2-7): SQTIHQWPATLVQPVGSPLSLECTVEGTSNPNLYWYRQAAGRGLQLLFYSVGIGQISSEVPQNLSASRPQDRQFILSSKKLLLSDSGFYLCAWGLAGRTYEQYFGPGTRLTVT.

CDR3 amino acids: CASRRGADMSSYNEQFF. The CDR3 DNA reads as TGTGCCAGCAGAAGGGGGGCCGATATGAGCTCCTACAATGAGCAGTTCTTC. This sequence joins TRBV27 and TRBJ2-1, with D perhaps matching TRBD1 or TRBD2 (6 bases each). Trimming cost V 6 bases and J 0 bases, with 18 bases left between them. The length of the CDR3 is 17 residues. Germline values: CDR1 MNHEY, CDR2 SMNVEV (reference sequence).

The rearrangement joins TRBV28 to TRBJ2-3; TRBD2 matches at 8 bases. In germline, CDR1 is MDHEN, CDR2 SYDVKM. V was clipped by 2 bases and J by 2 bases; unmatched bases: 9. The CDR3 is 17 amino acids. The CDR3 here is CASSLHGSGASTDTQYF. CDR3 coding DNA: TGTGCCAGCAGTTTACATGGTAGCGGGGCTTCCACAGATACGCAGTATTTT. Drawing the rest from reference TRBV28 and TRBJ2-3, the complete variable domain is DVKVTQSSRYLVKRTGEKVFLECVQDMDHENMFWYRQDPGLGLRLIYFSYDVKMKEKGDIPEGYSVSREKKERFSLILESASTNQTSMYLCASSLHGSGASTDTQYFGPGTRLTVL.

The CDR3 here is CASSEWGIQYF. The CDR3 bases are TGTGCCAGCAGCGAGTGGGGTATTCAGTACTTC. The chain employs TRBV7-2 and TRBJ2-4; the D is unclear. Trimming cost V 5 bases and J 10 bases, with 9 bases left between them. CDR3 length: 11 amino acids. CDR1 is SGHTA, CDR2 FQGNSA, per germline.

This clone occurred many times. The J gene is TRBJ2-3, the V gene TRBV7-2, with D possibly TRBD2 on 5 matching bases. V shed 2 bases and J shed 5 bases, with 8 bases lying between them. Germline V lookup: CDR1 SGHTA, CDR2 FQGNSA. This CDR3 spans 13 amino acids. CDR3 sequence reads: CASSLLAGDTQYF. The CDR3 DNA reads as TGTGCCAGCAGCTTACTGGCGGGAGATACGCAGTATTTT. The variable domain in full, with the rest retrieved from reference TRBV7-2 and TRBJ2-3, is GAGVSQSPSNKVTEKGKDVELRCDPISGHTALYWYRQSLGQGLEFLIYFQGNSAPDKSGLPSDRFSAERTGGSVSTLTIQRTQQEDSAVYLCASSLLAGDTQYFGPGTRLTVL.